This section outlines one T cell receptor (beta chain) sequence together with its context. Data came from immunoSEQ multiplex PCR; TCRdb stores just in-frame clones and leaves some out. Of 61,000 or so clones in the sample, around 80% were seen once. The entry originates in a study of blood T cell repertoires in COVID-19. Germline V gene lookup returns CDR1 KGHSH and CDR2 LQKENI. The CDR3 totals 14 residues. V lost 2 bases, J lost 5 bases, and 12 bases lay in between. J is TRBJ1-2 and V is TRBV18; possible D gene TRBD1, 6 bases. Sequences were obtained from peripheral blood. The receptor was isolated from a woman aged 70-85 years with acute or convalescent COVID-19. As DNA, the CDR3 is TGTGCCAGCTCACCAAATAGCCAGGGGTATGGCTACACCTTC. Translated, it gives CASSPNSQGYGYTF.